This T cell receptor beta chain was observed in a study of blood T cells in healthy people across ages. The CDR3 loop spans 14 amino acids. CDR1 is SQVTM, CDR2 ANQGSEA, per germline. Trimming left V 1 base short and J 4 bases short, with 10 bases between. This clonotype appeared a single time. Antigen specificity is unknown. For the second PCR, which ran for 7 to 11 cycles, a sample-barcoded 5' primer and a J-beta primer mix were used. Via MiXCR, TCRdb re-called the 5' RACE reads, giving one row per CDR3 protein. The table records around 970,000 distinct CDR3 sequences, roughly 51% of them present only once. Study-level findings and limits: Among long-lived donors, naive CD4+ cells were more numerous and diversity higher than in aged donors. Significant beta diversity loss was already apparent by age roughly 44, declining roughly linearly.

Sequences were obtained from blood. The genes are TRBV29-1 and TRBJ1-4, with D unclear. The TCR sequence derives from a woman in her fifties or sixties in good health. As DNA, the CDR3 is TGCAGCGTTGAAGGGGTTGGAGGTAATGAAAAACTGTTTTTT. Its translation is CSVEGVGGNEKLFF.